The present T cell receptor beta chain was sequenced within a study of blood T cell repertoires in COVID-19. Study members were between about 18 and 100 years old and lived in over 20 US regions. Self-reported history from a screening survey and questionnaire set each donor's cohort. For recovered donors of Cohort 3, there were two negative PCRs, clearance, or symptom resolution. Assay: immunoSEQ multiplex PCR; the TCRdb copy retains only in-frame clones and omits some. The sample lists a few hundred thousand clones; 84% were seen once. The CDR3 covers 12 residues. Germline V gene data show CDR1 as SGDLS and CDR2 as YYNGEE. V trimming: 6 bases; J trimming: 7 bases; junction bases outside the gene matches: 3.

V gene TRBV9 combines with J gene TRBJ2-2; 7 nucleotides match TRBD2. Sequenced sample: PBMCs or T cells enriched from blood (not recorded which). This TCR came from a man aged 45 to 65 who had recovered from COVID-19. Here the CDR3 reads CASNPGGGELFF. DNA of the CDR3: TGTGCCAGCAACCCGGGGGGCGGGGAGCTGTTTTTT.